The 9 T cell receptor beta chains reported below all come from one sample, sequenced in a study of PD-1 blockade in classical Hodgkin lymphoma. All trial patients relapsed after autologous stem cell transplantation. Method: immunoSEQ multiplex PCR; TCRdb's copy keeps in-frame clones and lacks some. The sample holds 20,000 to 30,000 clones, over 60% seen once. This material consisted of peripheral blood mononuclear cells (PBMCs), taken before the second cycle of nivolumab. All receptors come from a human donor with classical Hodgkin lymphoma.

The chain links TRBV7-2 to TRBJ1-6; 7 nucleotides agree with TRBD1. V shed 8 bases and J 0 bases; nucleotides not matched to a gene: 10. The germline CDR1 and CDR2 sequences are SGHTA and FQGNSA. The CDR3 extends over 17 amino acids. The CDR3: CASGTDVRGSYNSPLHF. For the CDR3, the DNA is TGTGCCAGCGGGACAGACGTTCGTGGCTCCTATAATTCACCCCTCCACTTT.

The gene calls are TRBV5-1 and TRBJ2-7; perhaps TRBD1 as D (5 bases). CDR3 size: 13 residues. Germline CDR1 is SGHRS and CDR2 is YFSETQ. Trimming shortened V by 4 bases and J by 4 bases, and 12 bases separated the two germline ends. The DNA of the CDR3 is TGCGCCAGCAGCCTCGACAGCCTGTACGAGCAGTACTTC. Translated: CASSLDSLYEQYF.

The genes are TRBV28 and TRBJ2-7; 10 nucleotides align to TRBD1. The CDR3 is 15 amino acids. V shed 2 bases and J 4 bases; nucleotides not matched to a gene: 5. Germline V gene sequence: CDR1 MDHEN, CDR2 SYDVKM. CDR3 protein: CASSLGDRGFYEQYF. In nucleotides, the CDR3 is TGTGCCAGCAGTTTAGGGGACAGGGGATTTTACGAGCAGTACTTC.

This clone was counted between two and nine times. The chain carries TRBV6-5 and TRBJ1-1; 9 nucleotides match TRBD1. CDR1 MNHEY and CDR2 SVGAGI come from the germline V gene. CDR3 size: 13 residues. After removal of 2 bases from V and 9 bases from J, the junction contained 4 bases not matched to a gene. CDR3 bases: TGTGCCAGCAGTTACGCCGGGACAGGGAAAGCTTTCTTT. Residues: CASSYAGTGKAFF.

The chain carries TRBV6-5 and TRBJ2-7; D not certain. Per germline, CDR1 MNHEY and CDR2 SVGAGI. The length of the CDR3 is 11 residues. V dropped 8 bases and J dropped 2 bases, with 7 bases sitting between them. CDR3 residues: CASELAYEQYF. CDR3 DNA: TGTGCCAGCGAGTTGGCCTACGAGCAGTACTTC.

The chain employs TRBV7-9 and TRBJ1-1; tentatively, D is TRBD1 (5 bases). V dropped 5 bases and J dropped 2 bases, with 9 bases sitting between them. Per germline, CDR1 SEHNR and CDR2 FQNEAQ (reference sequence). The CDR3 is 13 residues long. The CDR3 loop is CASSLDRNTEAFF. CDR3 in DNA: TGTGCCAGCAGCCTTGACAGAAACACTGAAGCTTTCTTT.

V usage is TRBV7-2 and J usage is TRBJ1-6, with TRBD1 matching over 7 bases. Trimming at V came to 5 bases and at J to 9 bases, leaving 10 bases not matched to a gene. The CDR3 totals 15 residues. CDR1 and CDR2 from the germline V gene are SGHTA and FQGNSA. Here the CDR3 reads CASSPSQGRTSPLHF. As DNA, the CDR3 is TGTGCCAGCAGCCCTTCACAGGGGAGGACTTCACCCCTCCACTTT.

The chain's CDR3 is CTSSQESRGRDGYTF. DNA of the CDR3: TGCACCAGCAGCCAAGAGTCAAGGGGGCGGGATGGCTACACCTTC. The chain joins TRBV1 to TRBJ1-2; no check of the table's D call, TRBD1, against the DNA was made. TRBV1 is recorded as a pseudogene. This CDR3 comprises 15 residues.

The CDR3 region is CASSLNPMSEAFF. For the CDR3, the DNA is TGTGCCAGCAGCTTAAACCCCATGTCTGAAGCTTTCTTT. The V gene is TRBV7-9, the J gene TRBJ1-1; D not certain. Trimming took off 2 bases at V and 6 bases at J, with 10 bases between the two ends. Germline V gene data show CDR1 as SEHNR and CDR2 as FQNEAQ (reference sequence). CDR3 length equals 13 residues. Full variable domain (missing parts from reference TRBV7-9 and TRBJ1-1): DTGVSQNPRHKITKRGQNVTFRCDPISEHNRLYWYRQTLGQGPEFLTYFQNEAQLEKSRLLSDRFSAERPKGSFSTLEIQRTEQGDSAMYLCASSLNPMSEAFFGQGTRLTVV.